The entry below gives a single TCR beta chain sequence along with its context. The data were produced by immunoSEQ multiplex PCR, yet TCRdb's version contains in-frame clones alone and is incomplete. The sample contains 2.3 million or so clones, 85% to 95% of which appear only once. The source of the sample is a study of shared clonotypes between healthy human individuals. CDR3 size: 18 residues. Germline V CDR1 and CDR2: SGHRS, YFSETQ. V was pared by 0 bases and J by 3 bases, with 16 bases between. The chain is built from TRBV5-1 and TRBJ2-6; the D gene is possibly TRBD1 (5 bases). This TCR derives from a man younger than 35 in good health. Some clones in this sample may be carry-over from other donors' samples. Sequences were obtained from naive CD4+ T cells from PBMCs. The subset denotes: CD45RA+ positively selected. This chain's CDR3 is CASSLAVSGIGGANVLTF. The CDR3 region has the DNA TGCGCCAGCAGCTTGGCCGTCTCAGGGATTGGTGGGGCCAACGTCCTGACTTTC.